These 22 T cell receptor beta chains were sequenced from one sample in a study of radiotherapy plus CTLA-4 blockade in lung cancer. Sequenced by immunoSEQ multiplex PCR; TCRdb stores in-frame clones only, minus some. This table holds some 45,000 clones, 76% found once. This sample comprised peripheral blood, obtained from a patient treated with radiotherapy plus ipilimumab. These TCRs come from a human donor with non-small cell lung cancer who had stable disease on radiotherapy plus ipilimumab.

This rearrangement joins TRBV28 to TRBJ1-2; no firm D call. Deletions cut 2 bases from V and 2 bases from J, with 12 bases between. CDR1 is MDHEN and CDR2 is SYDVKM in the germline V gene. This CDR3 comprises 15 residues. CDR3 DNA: TGTGCCAGCAGTTTACGCTGGCAGGAGAACTATGGCTACACCTTC. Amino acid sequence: CASSLRWQENYGYTF.

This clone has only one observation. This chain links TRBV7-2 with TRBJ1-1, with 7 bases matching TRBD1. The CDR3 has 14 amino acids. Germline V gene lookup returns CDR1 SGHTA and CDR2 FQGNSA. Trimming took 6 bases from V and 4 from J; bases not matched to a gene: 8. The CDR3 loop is CASREGGSGTEAFF. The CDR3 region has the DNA TGTGCCAGCAGGGAAGGGGGCAGCGGCACTGAAGCTTTCTTT.

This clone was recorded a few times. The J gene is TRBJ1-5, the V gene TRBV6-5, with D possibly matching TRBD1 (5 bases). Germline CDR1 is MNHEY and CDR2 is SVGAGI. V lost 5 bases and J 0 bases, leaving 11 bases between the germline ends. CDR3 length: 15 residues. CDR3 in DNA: TGTGCCAGCAGTCCAGACAGACCTAGCAATCAGCCCCAGCATTTT. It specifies CASSPDRPSNQPQHF.

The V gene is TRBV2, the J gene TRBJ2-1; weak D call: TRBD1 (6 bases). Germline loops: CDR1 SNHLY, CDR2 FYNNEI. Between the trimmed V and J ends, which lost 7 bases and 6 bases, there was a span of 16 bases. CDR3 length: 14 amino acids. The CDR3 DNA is TGTGCCAGCACCGACACAGGGTATAGCAATGAGCAGTTCTTC. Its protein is CASTDTGYSNEQFF. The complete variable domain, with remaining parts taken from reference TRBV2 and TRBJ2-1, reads EPEVTQTPSHQVTQMGQEVILRCVPISNHLYFYWYRQILGQKVEFLVSFYNNEISEKSEIFDDQFSVERPDGSNFTLKIRSTKLEDSAMYFCASTDTGYSNEQFFGPGTRLTVL.

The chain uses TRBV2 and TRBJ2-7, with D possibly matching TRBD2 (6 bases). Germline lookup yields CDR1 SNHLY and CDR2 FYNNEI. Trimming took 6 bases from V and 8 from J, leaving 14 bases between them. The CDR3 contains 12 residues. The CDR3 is CASRPTREQQYF. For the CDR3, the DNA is TGTGCCAGCAGGCCGACCCGGGAGCAGCAGTACTTC.

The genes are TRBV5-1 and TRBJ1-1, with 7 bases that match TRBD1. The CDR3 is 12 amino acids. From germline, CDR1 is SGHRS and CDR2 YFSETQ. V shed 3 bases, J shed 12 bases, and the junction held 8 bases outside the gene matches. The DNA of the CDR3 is TGCGCCAGCAGCTCTAACAGGGGATTACCTTTCTTT. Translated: CASSSNRGLPFF.

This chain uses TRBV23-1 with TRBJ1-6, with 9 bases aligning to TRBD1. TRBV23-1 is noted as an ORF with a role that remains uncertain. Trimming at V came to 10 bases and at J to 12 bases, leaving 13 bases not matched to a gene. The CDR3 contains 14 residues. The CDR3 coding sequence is TGCGCCACCCTGGACAGGGGCTACCGAGGACCCCTCCACTTT. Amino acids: CATLDRGYRGPLHF.

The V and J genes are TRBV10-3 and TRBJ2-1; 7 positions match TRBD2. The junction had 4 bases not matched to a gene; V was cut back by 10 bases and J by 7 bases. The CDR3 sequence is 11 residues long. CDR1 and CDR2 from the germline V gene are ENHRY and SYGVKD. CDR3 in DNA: TGTGCCACCTCGGGAGGAAATGAGCAGTTCTTC. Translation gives CATSGGNEQFF.

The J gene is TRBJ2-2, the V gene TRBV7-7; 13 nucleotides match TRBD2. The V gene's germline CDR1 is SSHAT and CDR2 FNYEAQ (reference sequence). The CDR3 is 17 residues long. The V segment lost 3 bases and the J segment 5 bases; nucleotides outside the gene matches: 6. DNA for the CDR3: TGTGCCAGCAGCTTTACTAGCGGGGGGGCCAGGACCGGGGAGCTGTTTTTT. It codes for CASSFTSGGARTGELFF.

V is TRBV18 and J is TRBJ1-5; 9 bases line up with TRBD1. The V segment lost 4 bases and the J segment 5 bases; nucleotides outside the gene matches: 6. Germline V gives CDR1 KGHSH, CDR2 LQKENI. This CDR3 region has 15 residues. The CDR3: CASSLEQGADQPQHF. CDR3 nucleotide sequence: TGTGCCAGCTCACTTGAACAGGGGGCTGATCAGCCCCAGCATTTT.

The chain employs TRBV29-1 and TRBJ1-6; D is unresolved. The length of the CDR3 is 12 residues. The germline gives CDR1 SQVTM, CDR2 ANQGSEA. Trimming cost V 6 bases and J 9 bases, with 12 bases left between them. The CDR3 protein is CSVGSKGSPLHF. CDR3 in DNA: TGCAGCGTGGGCAGTAAGGGTTCACCCCTCCACTTT.

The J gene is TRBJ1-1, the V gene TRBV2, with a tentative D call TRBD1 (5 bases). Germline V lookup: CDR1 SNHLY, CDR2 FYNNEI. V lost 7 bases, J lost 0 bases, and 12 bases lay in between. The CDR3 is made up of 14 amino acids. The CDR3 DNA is TGTGCCAGCACCCTGGGGGTAATGAACACTGAAGCTTTCTTT. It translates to CASTLGVMNTEAFF.

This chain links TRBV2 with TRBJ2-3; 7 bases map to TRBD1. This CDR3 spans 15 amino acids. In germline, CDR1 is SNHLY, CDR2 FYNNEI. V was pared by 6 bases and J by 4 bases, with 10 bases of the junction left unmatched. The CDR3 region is CASSTGVQVPDTQYF. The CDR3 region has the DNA TGTGCCAGCAGCACAGGGGTGCAGGTTCCAGATACGCAGTATTTT.

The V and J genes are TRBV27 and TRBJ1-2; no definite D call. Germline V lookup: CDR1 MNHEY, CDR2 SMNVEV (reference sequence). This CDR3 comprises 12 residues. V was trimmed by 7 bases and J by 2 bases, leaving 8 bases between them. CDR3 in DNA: TGTGCCAGCATGGACCTAAACTATGGCTACACCTTC. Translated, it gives CASMDLNYGYTF.

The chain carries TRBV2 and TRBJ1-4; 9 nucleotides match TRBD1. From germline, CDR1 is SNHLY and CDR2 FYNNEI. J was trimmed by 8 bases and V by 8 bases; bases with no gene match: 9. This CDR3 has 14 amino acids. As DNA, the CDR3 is TGTGCCAGCGCACAGGGGGCGGTCGTGGAAAAACTGTTTTTT. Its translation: CASAQGAVVEKLFF.

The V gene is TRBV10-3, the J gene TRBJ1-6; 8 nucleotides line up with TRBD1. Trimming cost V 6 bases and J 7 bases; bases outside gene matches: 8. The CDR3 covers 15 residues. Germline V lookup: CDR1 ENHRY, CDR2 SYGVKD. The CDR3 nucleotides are TGTGCCATCAGAGCAGGACAGGGCCAAAATTCACCCCTCCACTTT. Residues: CAIRAGQGQNSPLHF.

The CDR3 region has the DNA TGTGCCAGCAGTTTAGCCGGGACAGGGAGGTCGTTAAACTATGGCTACACCTTC. Translated: CASSLAGTGRSLNYGYTF. The genes are TRBV28 and TRBJ1-2, with 9 nucleotides matching TRBD1. V was pared by 2 bases and J by 2 bases, with 12 bases of the junction left unmatched. CDR1 and CDR2 (germline): MDHEN, SYDVKM. This CDR3 region has 18 residues.

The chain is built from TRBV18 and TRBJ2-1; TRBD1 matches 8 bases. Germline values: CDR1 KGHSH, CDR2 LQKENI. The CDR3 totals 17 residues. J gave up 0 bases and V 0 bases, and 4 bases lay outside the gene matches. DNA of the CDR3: TGTGCCAGCTCACCACCGACAGGGGTAAGCTCCTACAATGAGCAGTTCTTC. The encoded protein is CASSPPTGVSSYNEQFF.

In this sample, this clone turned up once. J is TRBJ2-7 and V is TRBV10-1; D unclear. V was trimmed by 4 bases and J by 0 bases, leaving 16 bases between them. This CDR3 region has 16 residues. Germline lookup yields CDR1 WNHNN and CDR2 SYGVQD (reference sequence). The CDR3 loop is CASSVLLTESSYEQYV. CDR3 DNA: TGCGCCAGCAGTGTTTTACTCACAGAAAGCTCCTACGAGCAGTACGTC.

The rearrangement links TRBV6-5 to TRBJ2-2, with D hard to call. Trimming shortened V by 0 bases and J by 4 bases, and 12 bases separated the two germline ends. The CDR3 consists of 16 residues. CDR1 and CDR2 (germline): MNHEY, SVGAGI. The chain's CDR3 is CASSYSDLLGTGELFF. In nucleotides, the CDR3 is TGTGCCAGCAGTTACTCTGACCTCCTGGGCACCGGGGAGCTGTTTTTT.

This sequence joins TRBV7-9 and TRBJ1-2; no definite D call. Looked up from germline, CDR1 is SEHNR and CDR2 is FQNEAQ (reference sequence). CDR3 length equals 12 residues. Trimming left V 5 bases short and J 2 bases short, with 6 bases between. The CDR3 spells CASSALNYGYTF. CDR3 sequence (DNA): TGTGCCAGCAGCGCCTTAAACTATGGCTACACCTTC.

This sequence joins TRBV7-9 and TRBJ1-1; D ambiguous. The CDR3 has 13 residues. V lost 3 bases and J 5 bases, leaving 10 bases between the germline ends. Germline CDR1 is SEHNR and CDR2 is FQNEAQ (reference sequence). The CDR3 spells CASSFNPRTEAFF. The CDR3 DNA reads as TGTGCCAGCAGCTTTAACCCTAGGACTGAAGCTTTCTTT.